One and the same sample provided the 2 T cell receptor beta chains below, sequenced in a study of T cell clonality in common variable immunodeficiency. Some clones are missing from TCRdb's copy, which holds only in-frame ones; the method was immunoSEQ multiplex PCR. This repertoire holds 30,000 to 40,000 clones, and none appear only once. The sequenced sample consisted of peripheral blood mononuclear cells. The receptors come from a person aged 18-70 years in good health.

This clone was seen repeatedly, ten times or more. The CDR3 goes on 3 residues after the read ends, and that part is filled in from the germline J gene. The rearrangement joins TRBV20-1 to TRBJ2-1; 8 bases map to TRBD1. The CDR3 is 16 amino acids. CDR1 is DFQATT, CDR2 SNEGSKA, per germline (reference sequence). J gave up 2 bases and V 6 bases, and 12 bases lay outside the gene matches. CDR3 protein: CSATSRQGAAYNEQFF. The sequenced part of the CDR3 DNA is TGCAGTGCGACCTCCCGGCAGGGGGCGGCCTACAATGAG.

In this sample, this clone turned up a few times. The read comes to an end 3 residues before the CDR3 does, leaving the germline J gene to fill in the end. The rearrangement joins TRBV7-6 to TRBJ2-1; a weak D match, TRBD1 (6 bases). Looked up from germline, CDR1 is SGHVS and CDR2 is FNYEAQ. This CDR3 is 15 amino acids long. The germline V and J ends were trimmed by 5 bases and 5 bases, with 16 bases remaining between them. The CDR3 sequence is CASSGSQGSDNEQFF. The covered CDR3 bases are TGTGCCAGCAGCGGAAGTCAGGGGAGCGACAATGAG.